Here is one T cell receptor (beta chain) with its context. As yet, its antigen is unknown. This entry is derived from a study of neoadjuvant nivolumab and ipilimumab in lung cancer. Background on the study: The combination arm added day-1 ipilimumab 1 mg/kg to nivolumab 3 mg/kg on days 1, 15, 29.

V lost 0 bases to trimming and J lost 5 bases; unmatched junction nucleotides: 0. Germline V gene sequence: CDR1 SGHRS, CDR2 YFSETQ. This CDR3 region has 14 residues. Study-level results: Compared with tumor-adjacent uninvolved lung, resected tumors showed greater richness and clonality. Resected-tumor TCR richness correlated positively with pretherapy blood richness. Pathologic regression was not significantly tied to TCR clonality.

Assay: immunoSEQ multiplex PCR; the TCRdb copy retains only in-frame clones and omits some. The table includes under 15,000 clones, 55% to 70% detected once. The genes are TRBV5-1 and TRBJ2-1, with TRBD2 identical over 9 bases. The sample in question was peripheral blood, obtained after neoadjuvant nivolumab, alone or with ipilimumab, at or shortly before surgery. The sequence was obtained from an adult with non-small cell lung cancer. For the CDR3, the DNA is TGCGCCAGCAGCTTGGGACTAGCGGACAATGAGCAGTTCTTC. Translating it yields CASSLGLADNEQFF.